This entry lists 30 T cell receptor beta chains sequenced from one sample in a study of regulatory T cells in long-lasting Graves disease. The sample's time point: persistent/refractory GD, antithyroid drugs over 5 years with positive TRAb. PBMC RNA served as the TCR library source. Assembly of TCR beta libraries relied on iRepertoire HTBI primers together with Arm-PCR of CDR3 regions. TCRdb analysed the multiplex PCR reads with MiXCR anew, one entry per CDR3 protein. The sample carries 500,000 to 700,000 distinct CDR3 sequences, about 30% recorded once. The specimen was peripheral blood mononuclear cells (PBMCs), collected when the disease was refractory, from a patient treated with antithyroid drugs. These receptors were taken from a female donor with Graves disease.

The rearrangement links TRBV11-1 to TRBJ1-1; 8 positions match TRBD1. The CDR3 totals 18 residues. V lost 1 base to trimming and J lost 0 bases; unmatched junction nucleotides: 10. Per the germline V gene, CDR1 is SGHAT and CDR2 is FQDESV (reference sequence). The DNA of the CDR3 is TGTGCCAGCAGCTTAGGACCCCCGACAGGGGTAATGAACACTGAAGCTTTCTTT. It encodes CASSLGPPTGVMNTEAFF.

This clonotype was picked up many times. This rearrangement joins TRBV25-1 to TRBJ1-1, with 7 positions matching TRBD1. The CDR3 contains 15 residues. Germline V gene sequence: CDR1 MGHDK, CDR2 SYGVNS. V lost 5 bases and J lost 5; bases outside the gene matches: 11. The CDR3 DNA reads as TGTGCCAGCAGTTCGACGACAGGGAGAGGAACTGAAGCTTTCTTT. This codes for CASSSTTGRGTEAFF.

V gene TRBV19 combines with J gene TRBJ1-1, with 8 bases that match TRBD1. CDR1 and CDR2 (germline): LNHDA, SQIVND (reference sequence). This CDR3 has 13 residues. V shed 9 bases and J 4 bases; nucleotides not matched to a gene: 7. The CDR3 DNA follows: TGTGCCAGCAATGGACAGGGAATCACTGAAGCTTTCTTT. It is translated as CASNGQGITEAFF.

A few counts support this clonotype. The chain carries TRBV6-1 and TRBJ2-7; D might be TRBD1 (6 bases). Germline V gene sequence: CDR1 MNHNS, CDR2 SASEGT. V shed 6 bases and J shed 3 bases, with 21 bases lying between them. This CDR3 spans 16 amino acids. The CDR3 nucleotides read TGTGCCAGCAGACCTCAGGACAGATTTGAGGACTACGAGCAGTACTTC. Protein sequence: CASRPQDRFEDYEQYF.

This clonotype was observed a few times. This chain connects TRBV7-2 to TRBJ1-2, with a weak D call TRBD1 (6 bases). Trimming cost V 5 bases and J 4 bases, with 11 bases left between them. Germline values: CDR1 SGHTA, CDR2 FQGNSA. The CDR3 consists of 13 residues. CDR3: CASSMTGPYGYTF. CDR3 DNA: TGTGCCAGCAGCATGACAGGCCCCTATGGCTACACCTTC.

The chain has TRBV29-1 and TRBJ1-1; a possible D gene is TRBD1 (5 bases). The CDR3 is made up of 13 amino acids. CDR1 is SQVTM and CDR2 is ANQGSEA in the germline V gene. Trimming left V 2 bases short and J 4 bases short, with 11 bases between. CDR3 region: CSVEYSGGTEAFF. Here the CDR3 DNA reads TGCAGCGTTGAATATTCGGGGGGCACTGAAGCTTTCTTT.

This chain connects TRBV29-1 to TRBJ1-1; TRBD1 matches at 9 bases. The CDR3 extends over 14 amino acids. CDR1 SQVTM and CDR2 ANQGSEA come from the germline V gene. The J segment lost 5 bases and the V segment lost 7 bases, leaving 11 bases of the junction unmatched. The CDR3 is CSALRNRGLTEAFF. The CDR3 DNA reads TGCAGCGCACTACGTAACAGGGGGCTAACTGAAGCTTTCTTT.

This clonotype was seen at least ten times. The chain links TRBV6-1 to TRBJ2-7, with D perhaps matching TRBD2 (6 bases). From germline, CDR1 is MNHNS and CDR2 SASEGT. The CDR3 is made up of 11 amino acids. Trimming left V 6 bases short and J 6 bases short, with 9 bases between. The CDR3 region has the DNA TGTGCCAGCAGGGCCGGGGGCGAGCAGTACTTC. Amino acid sequence: CASRAGGEQYF.

The chain links TRBV12-3 or TRBV12-4 to TRBJ2-7, with D maybe TRBD2 (5 bases). The V end lost 2 bases, the J end lost 2 bases, and 22 bases lay between the germline ends. The CDR3 runs to 18 residues. The CDR3 DNA reads TGTGCCAGCAGTTTACGGACCCTGGGAAGGACGGAGGCCTACGAGCAGTACTTC. Residues: CASSLRTLGRTEAYEQYF.

The sample holds many counts of this clonotype. The V call is TRBV15, the J call TRBJ1-5; 9 bases are shared with TRBD1. Germline CDR1 reads LNHNV; CDR2 reads YYDKDF (reference sequence). The V and J ends lost 4 bases and 5 bases, in that order; junction bases with no gene match: 12. The CDR3 runs to 17 residues. CDR3 sequence: CATSTLDRGRFHQPQHF. The CDR3 nucleotides read TGTGCCACCAGCACACTCGACAGGGGGAGGTTTCATCAGCCCCAGCATTTT.

The gene calls are TRBV5-1 and TRBJ1-1; TRBD1 agrees at 10 bases. The CDR3 is 15 residues long. J was trimmed by 4 bases and V by 1 base; bases with no gene match: 4. CDR1 is SGHRS and CDR2 is YFSETQ in the germline V gene. The CDR3 bases are TGCGCCAGCAGCTTGAAGTGGACAGGGGGCACTGAAGCTTTCTTT. This codes for CASSLKWTGGTEAFF.

This clonotype came up a few times. The genes are TRBV20-1 and TRBJ1-4; 9 positions match TRBD1. Germline V gene lookup returns CDR1 DFQATT and CDR2 SNEGSKA (reference sequence). V gave up 6 bases and J gave up 7 bases; unmatched junction bases: 9. The CDR3 loop spans 14 amino acids. In nucleotides, the CDR3 is TGCAGTGCCTCCTACAGGGGGCGGCGTGAAAAACTGTTTTTT. The encoded protein is CSASYRGRREKLFF.

This clonotype has a count of ten or more. The CDR3 sequence is CSAPDRVQETQYF. The CDR3 DNA reads as TGCAGTGCTCCGGACAGGGTACAGGAGACCCAGTACTTC. V is TRBV20-1 and J is TRBJ2-5, with TRBD1 identical over 8 bases. CDR3 length: 13 amino acids. Germline assignment: CDR1 DFQATT and CDR2 SNEGSKA (reference sequence). Losses at the gene ends were 5 bases for V and 5 bases for J; bases not matched to a gene: 7.

The chain combines TRBV18 with TRBJ1-2; 8 positions match TRBD1. Per germline, CDR1 KGHSH and CDR2 LQKENI. This CDR3 region has 16 residues. With 1 base clipped from V and 0 bases from J, the junction kept 4 bases outside the gene matches. CDR3 coding DNA: TGTGCCAGCTCACCACTGCCGACAGGGGCTAACTATGGCTACACCTTC. This gives the protein CASSPLPTGANYGYTF.

This rearrangement joins TRBV19 to TRBJ1-2; a possible D gene is TRBD1 (6 bases). V lost 9 bases, J lost 4 bases, and 18 bases lay in between. CDR1 LNHDA and CDR2 SQIVND come from the germline V gene (reference sequence). This CDR3 contains 14 residues. CDR3 nucleotide sequence: TGTGCCAGCACTCCGGGACAACAAATCTATGGCTACACCTTC. Its translation is CASTPGQQIYGYTF. Supplemented by reference TRBV19 and TRBJ1-2, the full variable domain reads DGGITQSPKYLFRKEGQNVTLSCEQNLNHDAMYWYRQDPGQGLRLIYYSQIVNDFQKGDIAEGYSVSREKKESFPLTVTSAQKNPTAFYLCASTPGQQIYGYTFGSGTRLTVV.

This clonotype was detected a few times. The V and J genes are TRBV18 and TRBJ2-7, with TRBD1 matching over 7 bases. Germline loops: CDR1 KGHSH, CDR2 LQKENI. The CDR3 has 14 amino acids. V lost 3 bases and J lost 2; bases outside the gene matches: 4. CDR3 loop: CASSPDRETYEQYF. The CDR3 DNA sequence: TGTGCCAGCTCACCTGACAGGGAGACCTACGAGCAGTACTTC.

The chain links TRBV5-4 to TRBJ2-7; D perhaps matches TRBD2 (6 bases). Germline V gene lookup returns CDR1 SGHNT and CDR2 YYREEE (reference sequence). CDR3 size: 15 residues. V gave up 0 bases and J gave up 4 bases, with 14 bases separating them. The DNA for the CDR3 is TGTGCCAGCAGCTTGGCGCGGGGCCGTGGTTACGAGCAGTACTTC. As protein: CASSLARGRGYEQYF.

This clonotype has more than one count but fewer than ten. The chain is built from TRBV3-1 and TRBJ2-7, with D unclear. The germline V and J ends were trimmed by 2 bases and 5 bases, with 10 bases remaining between them. The germline V gene encodes CDR1 LGHDT and CDR2 YNNKEL (reference sequence). The CDR3 is 13 residues long. As DNA, the CDR3 is TGTGCCAGCAGCCAAACTTCGCCCAACGAGCAGTACTTC. Residues: CASSQTSPNEQYF.

At least ten counts were recorded for this clonotype. The gene calls are TRBV28 and TRBJ1-2; a possible D gene is TRBD1 (6 bases). The CDR3 is 18 residues long. Germline assignment: CDR1 MDHEN and CDR2 SYDVKM. Trimming cost V 4 bases and J 3 bases, with 24 bases left between them. The CDR3 loop is CASSYTNLGARQDYGYTF. In DNA form, the CDR3 reads TGTGCCAGCAGTTATACAAACTTGGGGGCGAGACAGGACTATGGCTACACCTTC.

In this sample, this clonotype turned up a few times. The chain recombines TRBV29-1 with TRBJ2-7; D gene uncertain. Germline loops: CDR1 SQVTM, CDR2 ANQGSEA. The V end was cut by 7 bases, the J end by 3 bases, with 10 bases between. CDR3 size: 11 residues. The CDR3 DNA follows: TGCAGCGCTGTATCAGGCTACGAGCAGTACTTC. This encodes CSAVSGYEQYF.

The chain is built from TRBV7-3 and TRBJ1-6; weak D call: TRBD1 (5 bases). Trimming took 7 bases from V and 0 from J, leaving 7 bases between them. The CDR3 covers 14 residues. Germline-derived CDR1 and CDR2 are SGHTA and FQGTGA. The CDR3, as DNA: TGTGCCAGCAAGGGGAGCTCCTATAATTCACCCCTCCACTTT. Translated: CASKGSSYNSPLHF. Full variable domain (remainder filled in from reference TRBV7-3 and TRBJ1-6): GAGVSQTPSNKVTEKGKYVELRCDPISGHTALYWYRQSLGQGPEFLIYFQGTGAADDSGLPNDRFFAVRPEGSVSTLKIQRTERGDSAVYLCASKGSSYNSPLHFGNGTRLTVT.

This clonotype was found a few times. The rearrangement links TRBV11-2 to TRBJ2-7; 11 nucleotides agree with TRBD1. The junction had 14 bases not matched to a gene; V was cut back by 1 base and J by 6 bases. Germline V gene sequence: CDR1 SGHAT, CDR2 FQNNGV. This CDR3 region has 18 residues. The CDR3 here is CASSLAGDRGFRGGEQYF. The CDR3 DNA is TGTGCCAGCAGCTTAGCGGGGGACAGGGGGTTCCGGGGTGGCGAGCAGTACTTC.

CDR3 nucleotide sequence: TGCAGTGCTAGAGATTTGGCAGGACTGCGGGAGACCCAGTACTTC. Its translation: CSARDLAGLRETQYF. This rearrangement joins TRBV20-1 to TRBJ2-5; perhaps TRBD2 as D (5 bases). CDR1 is DFQATT, CDR2 SNEGSKA, per germline (reference sequence). V was clipped by 0 bases and J by 5 bases, with 16 bases between them. CDR3 length equals 15 residues.

V gene TRBV29-1 combines with J gene TRBJ1-2; TRBD1 aligns across 9 bases. V was pared by 6 bases and J by 8 bases, with 7 bases of the junction left unmatched. The germline CDR1 and CDR2 sequences are SQVTM and ANQGSEA. The CDR3 consists of 12 residues. The CDR3 DNA sequence: TGCAGCGTAATACAGGGGGCTGAAGGCTACACCTTC. It specifies CSVIQGAEGYTF.

This clonotype has ten or more counts. The rearrangement joins TRBV6-1 to TRBJ1-4, with D possibly being TRBD1 (5 bases). CDR3 length: 14 residues. Germline values: CDR1 MNHNS, CDR2 SASEGT. Trimming shortened V by 5 bases and J by 5 bases, and 12 bases separated the two germline ends. This CDR3 reads CASSRDLVNEKLFF. Here the CDR3 DNA reads TGTGCCAGCAGTCGGGACCTCGTCAATGAAAAACTGTTTTTT.

V is TRBV2 and J is TRBJ1-1, with TRBD1 as a possible D gene (6 bases). CDR3 length: 14 residues. Germline CDR1 reads SNHLY; CDR2 reads FYNNEI. V was shortened by 7 bases and J by 6 bases, with 18 bases between the two germline ends. The CDR3 DNA reads as TGTGCCAGCAAGAGGACAGTCAACGTAGCTGAAGCTTTCTTT. Protein: CASKRTVNVAEAFF.

Regarding this clonotype: It may be a read error: a sequence one base away is much more abundant. The gene calls are TRBV27 and TRBJ1-2, with D maybe TRBD1 (6 bases). This CDR3 is built from 16 residues. Germline CDR1 and CDR2: MNHEY and SMNVEV (reference sequence). The CDR3 loop is CASHSRGLEGDYDYTF. CDR3 DNA: TGTGCCAGCCACTCCAGGGGACTCGAAGGGGACTATGACTACACCTTC.

The rearrangement uses TRBV11-2 and TRBJ1-4, with D possibly TRBD1 on 5 matching bases. The V gene lost 4 bases and the J gene lost 3 bases, with 12 bases spanning the gap. CDR1 is SGHAT and CDR2 is FQNNGV in the germline V gene. This CDR3 comprises 15 residues. The CDR3 loop is CASSSQGVSNEKLFF. CDR3 DNA: TGTGCCAGCAGCTCGCAAGGGGTATCTAATGAAAAACTGTTTTTT.

The chain has TRBV9 and TRBJ2-7, with a tentative D call TRBD1 (6 bases). Germline V gene sequence: CDR1 SGDLS, CDR2 YYNGEE. Trimming pared 4 bases from V and 7 bases from J, leaving 21 bases between. This CDR3 is built from 15 residues. This chain's CDR3 is CASSPGPGQTGEQYF. The CDR3 nucleotides are TGTGCCAGCAGCCCCGGGCCGGGCCAAACAGGGGAGCAGTACTTC. Combining the CDR3 with reference TRBV9 and TRBJ2-7 gives the whole variable domain DSGVTQTPKHLITATGQRVTLRCSPRSGDLSVYWYQQSLDQGLQFLIQYYNGEERAKGNILERFSAQQFPDLHSELNLSSLELGDSALYFCASSPGPGQTGEQYFGPGTRLTVT.

This clonotype was counted at least ten times. The chain couples TRBV6-9 to TRBJ1-2; TRBD1 matches at 7 bases. The CDR3 sequence is 16 residues long. Per the germline V gene, CDR1 is MNHGY and CDR2 is SVAAGI. With 3 bases clipped from V and 4 bases from J, the junction kept 11 bases outside the gene matches. The CDR3 sequence: CASSYSPGRGGYGYTF. DNA of the CDR3: TGTGCCAGCAGTTACTCTCCGGGCAGGGGGGGCTATGGCTACACCTTC.